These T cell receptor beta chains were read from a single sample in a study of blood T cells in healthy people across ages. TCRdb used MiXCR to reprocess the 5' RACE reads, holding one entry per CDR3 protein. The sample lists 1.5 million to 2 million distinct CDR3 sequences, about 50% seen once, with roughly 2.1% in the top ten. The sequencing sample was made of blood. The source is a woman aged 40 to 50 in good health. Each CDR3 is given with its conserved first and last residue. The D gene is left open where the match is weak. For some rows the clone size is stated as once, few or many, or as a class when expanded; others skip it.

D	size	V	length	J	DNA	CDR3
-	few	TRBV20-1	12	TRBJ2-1	TGCAGTGCTAGAGATGGTCGGGAACGGGAGTTCTTC	CSARDGREREFF
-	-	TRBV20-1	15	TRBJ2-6	TGCAGTGCTCGCCGACGGGGAACCGGGGCCGACGTCCTGACTTTC	CSARRRGTGADVLTF
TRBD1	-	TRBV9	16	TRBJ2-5	TGTGCCAGCAGCGTAAGTTTAGGGGGACAGGACGCGACCCAGTACTTC	CASSVSLGGQDATQYF
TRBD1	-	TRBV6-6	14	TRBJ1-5	TGTGCCAGCAGTTACGGGACAGGGGGTAGGCCCCAGCATTTT	CASSYGTGGRPQHF
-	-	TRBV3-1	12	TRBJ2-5	TGTGCCAGCAGCCAACCCGCTGAGACCCAGTACTTC	CASSQPAETQYF
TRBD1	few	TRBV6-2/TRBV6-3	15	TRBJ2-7	TGTGCCAGCAGACTTTCGGGACAGATTTCCTACGAGCAGTACTTC	CASRLSGQISYEQYF
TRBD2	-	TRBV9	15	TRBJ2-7	TGTGCCAGCAGCGCCTCAGCGGGGGGAGTCTACGAGCAGTACTTC	CASSASAGGVYEQYF
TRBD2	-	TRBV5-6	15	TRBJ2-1	TGTGCCAGCAGAAGGACTAGCGGGGAGTACAATGAGCAGTTCTTC	CASRRTSGEYNEQFF
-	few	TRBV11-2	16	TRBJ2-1	TGTGCCAGCAGCATCCGATCAGGGCAGCCTCTTAATGAGCAGTTCTTC	CASSIRSGQPLNEQFF
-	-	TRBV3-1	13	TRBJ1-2	TGTGCCAGCAGGTCCAGGGGAGAGGGGGGCTACACCTTC	CASRSRGEGGYTF
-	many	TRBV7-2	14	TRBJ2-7	TGTGCCAGCAGCTTATGGGACAAGACCTACGAGCAGTACTTC	CASSLWDKTYEQYF
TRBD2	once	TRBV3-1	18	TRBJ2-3	TGTGCCAGCAGCGACGAACACCCGGGACTAGCGGTAACAGATACGCAGTATTTT	CASSDEHPGLAVTDTQYF
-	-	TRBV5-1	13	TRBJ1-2	TGCGCCAGCAGCCCCGAGGACGGGAGTGGCTACACCTTC	CASSPEDGSGYTF
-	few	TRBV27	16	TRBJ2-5	TGTGCCAGCAGTCCGTATTCACAGGGACCGAAAGAGACCCAGTACTTC	CASSPYSQGPKETQYF